This TCR beta chain was observed in a study of CD8+ T cells in alopecia areata. The wider study: Administration of oral tofacitinib to treated patients was at 5 to 10 mg twice daily. Study-wide results and limits: For lesional scalp, especially alopecia totalis/universalis, clonality was higher than in normal scalp. Sequence data from scalp samples additionally include resident alphabeta T cells of normal skin.

Only a few counts were recorded for this clone. Its antigen is as yet unknown. This specimen includes other DNA sequences encoding the same CDR3. RNA was extracted and reverse transcribed into cDNA as the sequencing template. Method: immunoSEQ multiplex PCR; TCRdb's copy keeps in-frame clones and lacks some. The table lists 160,000 or so clones, 67% of them singletons. Peripheral blood and lesional scalp punch biopsies came from alopecia areata patients. Trimming removed 4 bases at V and 13 bases at J, with 11 bases between. Germline V gene sequence: CDR1 GTSNPN, CDR2 SVGIG (reference sequence). This CDR3 contains 11 residues.

The TCR comes from a human donor with alopecia areata. The sample consisted of CD8+ T cells sorted from blood, taken at week 0. This chain links TRBV30 with TRBJ1-6; the D is unclear. CDR3 coding DNA: TGTGCCTGGAACTATGGGTCGCCCCTCCACTTT. Its translation: CAWNYGSPLHF.